This T cell receptor beta chain was observed in a study of T-cell reconstitution after alpha-beta-depleted transplantation in children. V lost 1 base and J lost 3, with 3 bases in between. Germline V CDR1 and CDR2: SGHTA, FQGNSA. This CDR3 spans 13 amino acids. The library targeted TCRbeta and was prepared with unique molecular identifiers. TCRdb redid the calling of the PCR reads with MiXCR, one entry per CDR3 protein. The data contain some 260,000 distinct CDR3 sequences, under 30% of them seen just once; the ten biggest clones take up around 4.8%. This clonotype came up a few times. Its antigen is undetermined. Findings of the study overall: Most T-cell counts and diversity one year after the transplant came from T cells that were newly produced. Reportedly, roughly two months post-transplant, alpha-beta T cells arose from several hundred expanded graft clones.

The specimen was PBMCs, mostly from graft donor cells, collected 360 days after TCRalphabeta/CD19-depleted stem cell transplant. The sequence came from a female patient aged 2-9 years who had a stem cell transplant for congenital amegakaryocytic thrombocytopenia, so the T cells may come from the graft donor. This chain links TRBV7-2 with TRBJ1-4; D is unclear. The CDR3 bases are TGTGCCAGCAGCTTAGTACCTAATGAAAAACTGTTTTTT. It specifies CASSLVPNEKLFF.